This T cell receptor beta chain was captured in a study of control samples from healthy donors and cancer patients. Germline V gives CDR1 SNHLY, CDR2 FYNNEI. The CDR3 is 12 residues long. Deletions cut 9 bases from V and 4 bases from J, with 12 bases between. Data came from immunoSEQ multiplex PCR; TCRdb stores just in-frame clones and leaves some out. The table records over 200,000 clones, more than 65% of them present only once. The chain joins TRBV2 to TRBJ2-5; weak D call: TRBD2 (7 bases). This TCR was sampled from a woman aged 55 to 70 with lung cancer. The specimen was PBMCs. CDR3 region: CARMGGGETQYF. The CDR3 region has the DNA TGTGCCAGAATGGGAGGGGGAGAGACCCAGTACTTC.